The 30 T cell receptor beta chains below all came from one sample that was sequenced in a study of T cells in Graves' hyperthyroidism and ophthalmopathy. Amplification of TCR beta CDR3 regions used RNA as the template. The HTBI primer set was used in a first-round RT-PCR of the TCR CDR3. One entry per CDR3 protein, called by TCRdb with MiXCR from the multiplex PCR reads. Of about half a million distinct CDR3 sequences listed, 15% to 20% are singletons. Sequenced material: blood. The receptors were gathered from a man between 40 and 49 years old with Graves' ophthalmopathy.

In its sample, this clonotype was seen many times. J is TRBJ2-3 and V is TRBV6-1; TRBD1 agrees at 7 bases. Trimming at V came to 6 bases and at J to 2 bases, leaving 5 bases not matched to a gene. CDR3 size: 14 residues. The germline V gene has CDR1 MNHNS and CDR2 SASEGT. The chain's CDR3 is CASSRDRVTDTQYF. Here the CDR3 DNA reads TGTGCCAGCAGCCGTGACAGGGTCACAGATACGCAGTATTTT.

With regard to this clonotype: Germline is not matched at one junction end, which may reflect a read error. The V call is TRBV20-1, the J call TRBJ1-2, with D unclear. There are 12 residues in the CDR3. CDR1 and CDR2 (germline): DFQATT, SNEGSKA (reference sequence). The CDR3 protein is CSASKLNHGYTF. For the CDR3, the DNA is TGCAGTGCTTCAAAACTTAACCATGGCTACACCTTC.

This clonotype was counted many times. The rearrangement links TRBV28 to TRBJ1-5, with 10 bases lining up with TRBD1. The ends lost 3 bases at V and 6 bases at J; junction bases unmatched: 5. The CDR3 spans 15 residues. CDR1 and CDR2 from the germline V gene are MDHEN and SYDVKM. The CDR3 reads CASSFKDRGSQPQHF. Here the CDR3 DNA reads TGTGCCAGCAGTTTCAAGGACAGGGGGTCTCAGCCCCAGCATTTT.

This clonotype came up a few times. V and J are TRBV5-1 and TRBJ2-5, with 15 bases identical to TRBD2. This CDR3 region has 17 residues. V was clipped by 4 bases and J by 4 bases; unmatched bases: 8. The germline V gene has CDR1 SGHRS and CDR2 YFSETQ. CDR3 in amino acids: CASSIGPGLAGGETQYF. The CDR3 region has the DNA TGCGCCAGCAGCATTGGCCCGGGACTAGCGGGGGGAGAGACCCAGTACTTC.

DNA for the CDR3: TGTGCCAGCAGTCTCACTGGGGCCACAGATACGCAGTATTTT. Amino acids: CASSLTGATDTQYF. The V and J genes are TRBV6-1 and TRBJ2-3, with TRBD1 as a possible D gene (5 bases). The CDR3 length is 14 residues. The germline V gene encodes CDR1 MNHNS and CDR2 SASEGT. The germline V and J ends were trimmed by 5 bases and 2 bases, with 11 bases remaining between them.

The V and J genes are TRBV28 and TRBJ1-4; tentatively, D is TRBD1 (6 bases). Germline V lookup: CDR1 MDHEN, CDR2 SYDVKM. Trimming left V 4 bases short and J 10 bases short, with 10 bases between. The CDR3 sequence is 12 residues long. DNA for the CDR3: TGTGCCAGCAGTTCACAGGGAACAAAACTGTTTTTT. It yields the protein CASSSQGTKLFF.

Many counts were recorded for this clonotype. CDR3 nucleotide sequence: TGTGCCAGCTCACCTAAAACAGAGAACACTGAAGCTTTCTTT. Its protein is CASSPKTENTEAFF. The chain is built from TRBV18 and TRBJ1-1, with D uncertain. The CDR3 length is 14 residues. V dropped 3 bases and J dropped 1 base, with 9 bases sitting between them. Germline V CDR1 and CDR2: KGHSH, LQKENI.

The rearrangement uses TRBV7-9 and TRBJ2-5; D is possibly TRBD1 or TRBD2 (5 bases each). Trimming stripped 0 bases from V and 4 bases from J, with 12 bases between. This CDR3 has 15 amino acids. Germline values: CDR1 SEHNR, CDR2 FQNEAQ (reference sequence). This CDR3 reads CASSLAWGFGETQYF. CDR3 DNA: TGTGCCAGCAGCTTAGCGTGGGGGTTCGGAGAGACCCAGTACTTC.

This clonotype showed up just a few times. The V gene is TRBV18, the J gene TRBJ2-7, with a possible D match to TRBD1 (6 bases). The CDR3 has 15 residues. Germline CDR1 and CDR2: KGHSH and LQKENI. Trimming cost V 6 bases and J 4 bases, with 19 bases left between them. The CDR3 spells CASSTSQGFRYEQYF. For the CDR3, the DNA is TGTGCCAGCTCGACTTCTCAGGGGTTTCGGTACGAGCAGTACTTC.

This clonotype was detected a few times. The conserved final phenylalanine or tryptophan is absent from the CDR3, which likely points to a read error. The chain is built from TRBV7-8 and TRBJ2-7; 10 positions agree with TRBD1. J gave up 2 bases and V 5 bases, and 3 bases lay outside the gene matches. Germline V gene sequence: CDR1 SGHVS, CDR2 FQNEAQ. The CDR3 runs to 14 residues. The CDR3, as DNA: TGTGCCAGCAGCCTCGGACAGGGGGCCTACGAGCAGTACCTC. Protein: CASSLGQGAYEQYL.

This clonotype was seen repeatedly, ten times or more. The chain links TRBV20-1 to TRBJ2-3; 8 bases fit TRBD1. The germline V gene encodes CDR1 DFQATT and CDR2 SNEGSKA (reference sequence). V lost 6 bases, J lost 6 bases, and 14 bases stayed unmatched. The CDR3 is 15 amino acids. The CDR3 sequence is CSAERGTGQRDTQYF. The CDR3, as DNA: TGCAGTGCCGAAAGAGGGACAGGCCAACGGGATACGCAGTATTTT.

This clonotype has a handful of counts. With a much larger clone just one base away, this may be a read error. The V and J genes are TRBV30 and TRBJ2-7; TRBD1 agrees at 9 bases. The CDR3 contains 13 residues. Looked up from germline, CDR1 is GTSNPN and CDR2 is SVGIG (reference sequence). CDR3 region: CVLGQGGTYEQYF. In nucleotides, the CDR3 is TGTGTCTTGGGACAGGGTGGAACCTACGAGCAGTACTTC.

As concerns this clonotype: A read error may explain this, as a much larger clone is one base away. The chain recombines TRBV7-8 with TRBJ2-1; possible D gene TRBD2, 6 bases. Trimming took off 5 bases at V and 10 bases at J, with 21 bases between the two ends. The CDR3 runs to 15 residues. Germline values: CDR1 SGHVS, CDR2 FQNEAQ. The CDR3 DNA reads TGTGCCAGCAGCCCCTCGGAGGGTAAATTGGGCGAGCAGTTCTTC. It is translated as CASSPSEGKLGEQFF.

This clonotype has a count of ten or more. CDR3 protein: CASSPGGGKNTEAFF. The CDR3 nucleotides are TGTGCCAGCAGCCCCGGTGGAGGGAAGAACACTGAAGCTTTCTTT. The genes are TRBV3-1 and TRBJ1-1; D gene ambiguous. CDR3 size: 15 residues. V gave up 4 bases and J gave up 1 base, with 13 bases separating them. The germline V gene encodes CDR1 LGHDT and CDR2 YNNKEL (reference sequence).

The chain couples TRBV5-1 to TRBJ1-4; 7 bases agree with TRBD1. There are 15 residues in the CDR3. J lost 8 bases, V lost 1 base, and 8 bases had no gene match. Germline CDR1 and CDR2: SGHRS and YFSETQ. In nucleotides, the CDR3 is TGCGCCAGCAGCTTGCGTACAGGGGCAGGAGAAAAACTGTTTTTT. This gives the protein CASSLRTGAGEKLFF. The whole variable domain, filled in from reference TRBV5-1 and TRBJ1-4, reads KAGVTQTPRYLIKTRGQQVTLSCSPISGHRSVSWYQQTPGQGLQFLFEYFSETQRNKGNFPGRFSGRQFSNSRSEMNVSTLELGDSALYLCASSLRTGAGEKLFFGSGTQLSVL.

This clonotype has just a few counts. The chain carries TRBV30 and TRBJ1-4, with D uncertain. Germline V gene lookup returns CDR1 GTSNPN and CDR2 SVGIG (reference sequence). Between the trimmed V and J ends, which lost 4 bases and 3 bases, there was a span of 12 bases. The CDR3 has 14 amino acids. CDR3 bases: TGTGCCTGGACAGCTCGAAGGGCTAATGAAAAACTGTTTTTT. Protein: CAWTARRANEKLFF.

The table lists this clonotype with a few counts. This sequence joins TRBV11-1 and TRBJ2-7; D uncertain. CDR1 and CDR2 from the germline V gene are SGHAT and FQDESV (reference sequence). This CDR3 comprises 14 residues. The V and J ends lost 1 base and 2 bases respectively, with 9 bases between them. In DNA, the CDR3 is TGTGCCAGCAGCTTAGATGGGGTTACCTACGAGCAGTACTTC. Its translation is CASSLDGVTYEQYF.

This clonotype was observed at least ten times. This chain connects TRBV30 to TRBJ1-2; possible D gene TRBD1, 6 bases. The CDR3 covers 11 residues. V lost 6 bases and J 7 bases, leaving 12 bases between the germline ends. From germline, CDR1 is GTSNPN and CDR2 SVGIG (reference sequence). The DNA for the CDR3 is TGTGCCTGCGACAGGCCTACTGGCTACACCTTC. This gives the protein CACDRPTGYTF.

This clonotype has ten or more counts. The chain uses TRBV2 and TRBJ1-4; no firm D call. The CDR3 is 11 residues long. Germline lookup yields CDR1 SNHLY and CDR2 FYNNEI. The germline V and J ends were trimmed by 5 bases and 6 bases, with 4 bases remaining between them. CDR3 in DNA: TGTGCCAGCAGTCTTCATGAAAAACTGTTTTTT. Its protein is CASSLHEKLFF.

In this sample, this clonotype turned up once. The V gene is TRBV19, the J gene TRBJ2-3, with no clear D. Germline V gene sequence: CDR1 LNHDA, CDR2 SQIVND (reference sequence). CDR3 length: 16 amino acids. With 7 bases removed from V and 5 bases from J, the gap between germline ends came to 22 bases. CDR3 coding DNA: TGTGCCAGTAATATCGGTCGTAATCTCTGGCAAGATACGCAGTATTTT. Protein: CASNIGRNLWQDTQYF.

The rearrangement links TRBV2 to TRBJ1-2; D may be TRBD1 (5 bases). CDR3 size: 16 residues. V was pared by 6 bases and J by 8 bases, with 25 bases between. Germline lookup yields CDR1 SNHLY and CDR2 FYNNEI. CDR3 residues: CASSGANSGPHRGYTF. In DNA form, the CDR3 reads TGTGCCAGCAGCGGGGCGAATTCAGGCCCACACCGCGGCTACACCTTC.

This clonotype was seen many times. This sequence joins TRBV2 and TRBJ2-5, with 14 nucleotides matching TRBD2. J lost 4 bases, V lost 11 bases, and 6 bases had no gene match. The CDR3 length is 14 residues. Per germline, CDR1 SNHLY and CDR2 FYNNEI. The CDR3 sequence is CAGLGLAGGETQYF. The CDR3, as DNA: TGTGCCGGTCTAGGACTAGCGGGAGGAGAGACCCAGTACTTC.

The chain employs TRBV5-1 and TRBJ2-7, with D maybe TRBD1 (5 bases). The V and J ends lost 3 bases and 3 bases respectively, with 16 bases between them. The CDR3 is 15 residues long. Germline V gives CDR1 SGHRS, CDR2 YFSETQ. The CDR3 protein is CASSSTPTDYYEQYF. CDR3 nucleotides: TGCGCCAGCAGCTCGACTCCGACAGATTACTACGAGCAGTACTTC.

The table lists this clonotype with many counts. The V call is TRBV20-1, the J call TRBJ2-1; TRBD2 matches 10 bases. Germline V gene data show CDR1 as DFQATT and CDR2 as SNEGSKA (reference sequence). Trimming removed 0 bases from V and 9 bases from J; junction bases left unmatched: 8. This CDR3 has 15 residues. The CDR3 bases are TGCAGTGCTAGAGATCAGAGTAGCGGGAGGTCTGAGCAGTTCTTC. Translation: CSARDQSSGRSEQFF.

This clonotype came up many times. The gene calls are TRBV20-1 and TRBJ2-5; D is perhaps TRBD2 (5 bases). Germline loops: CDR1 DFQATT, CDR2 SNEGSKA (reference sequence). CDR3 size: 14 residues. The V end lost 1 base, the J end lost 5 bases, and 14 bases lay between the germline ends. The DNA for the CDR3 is TGCAGTGCTAGAGGAGGGCAGCCGCCGGAGACCCAGTACTTC. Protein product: CSARGGQPPETQYF.

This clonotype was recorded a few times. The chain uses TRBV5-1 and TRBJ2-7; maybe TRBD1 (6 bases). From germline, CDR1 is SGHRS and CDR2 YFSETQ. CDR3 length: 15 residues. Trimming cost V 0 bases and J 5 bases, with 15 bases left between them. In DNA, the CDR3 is TGCGCCAGCAGCTTGGGTGTGGGGGCAGTGGACGAGCAGTACTTC. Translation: CASSLGVGAVDEQYF.

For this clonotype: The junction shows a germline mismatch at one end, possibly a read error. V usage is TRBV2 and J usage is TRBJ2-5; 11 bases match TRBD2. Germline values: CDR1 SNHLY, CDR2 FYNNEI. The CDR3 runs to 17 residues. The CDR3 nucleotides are TGTGCCAGCAGTGGAGTCGGTATAGCGGGGGGGAAGGAGACCCAGCACTTC. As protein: CASSGVGIAGGKETQHF.

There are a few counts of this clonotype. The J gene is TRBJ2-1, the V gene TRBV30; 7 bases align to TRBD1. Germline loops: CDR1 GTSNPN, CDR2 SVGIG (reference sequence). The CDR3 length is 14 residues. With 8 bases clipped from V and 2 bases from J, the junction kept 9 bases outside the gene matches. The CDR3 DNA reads TGTGCCCGCAGGGGGTCCAGGCCCTACAATGAGCAGTTCTTC. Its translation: CARRGSRPYNEQFF. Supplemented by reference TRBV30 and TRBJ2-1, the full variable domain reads SQTIHQWPATLVQPVGSPLSLECTVEGTSNPNLYWYRQAAGRGLQLLFYSVGIGQISSEVPQNLSASRPQDRQFILSSKKLLLSDSGFYLCARRGSRPYNEQFFGPGTRLTVL.

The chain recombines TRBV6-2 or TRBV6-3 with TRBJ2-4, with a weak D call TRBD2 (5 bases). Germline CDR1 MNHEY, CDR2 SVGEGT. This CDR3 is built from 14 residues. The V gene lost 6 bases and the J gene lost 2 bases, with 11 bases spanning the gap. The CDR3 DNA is TGTGCCAGCAGAAGAGACTACACCAAAAACATTCAGTACTTC. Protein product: CASRRDYTKNIQYF.

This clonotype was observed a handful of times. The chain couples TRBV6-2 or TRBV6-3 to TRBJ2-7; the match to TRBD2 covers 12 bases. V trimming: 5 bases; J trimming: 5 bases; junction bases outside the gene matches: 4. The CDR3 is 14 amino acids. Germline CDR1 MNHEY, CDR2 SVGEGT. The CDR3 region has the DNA TGTGCCAGCAGTCTAGCGGGAGGGCGGAACGAGCAGTACTTC. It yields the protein CASSLAGGRNEQYF.